The T cell receptor (beta chain) under discussion was sequenced for a study of T cell repertoires in cytomegalovirus infection. Whole-study context: HLA-B-restricted CMV epitopes that are well studied were used alongside recently identified HLA-C-restricted ones. Evidence of both CMV infection and a matching HLA type came from public TCR beta signatures. Study-wide points: Cumulative public TCR beta family frequency identified carriers of CMV plus the relevant HLA. In two of eight donors, the top clonotype was HLA-C-restricted CMV-specific.

Concerning this clonotype itself: The antigen is unknown.

TCRdb reanalysed the reads using MiXCR and keeps one entry per CDR3 protein. The table has about 920,000 distinct CDR3 sequences, about a third seen once. The CDR3 totals 15 residues. Deletions cut 4 bases from V and 5 bases from J, with 18 bases between. Per germline, CDR1 MNHEY and CDR2 SMNVEV (reference sequence). Sequenced here: cultured CD8+ T cells from PBMCs, sampled from culture after CMV antigen stimulation. The sequence was obtained from a human donor in good health (CMV status not recorded). Some clones in this sample may be carry-over from other donors' samples. The rearrangement joins TRBV27 to TRBJ2-7, with D perhaps TRBD1 or TRBD2 (6 bases each). The CDR3 DNA reads as TGTGCCAGCAGTTCGACAAGGGGGGTGGATGACGAGCAGTACTTC. It yields the protein CASSSTRGVDDEQYF.